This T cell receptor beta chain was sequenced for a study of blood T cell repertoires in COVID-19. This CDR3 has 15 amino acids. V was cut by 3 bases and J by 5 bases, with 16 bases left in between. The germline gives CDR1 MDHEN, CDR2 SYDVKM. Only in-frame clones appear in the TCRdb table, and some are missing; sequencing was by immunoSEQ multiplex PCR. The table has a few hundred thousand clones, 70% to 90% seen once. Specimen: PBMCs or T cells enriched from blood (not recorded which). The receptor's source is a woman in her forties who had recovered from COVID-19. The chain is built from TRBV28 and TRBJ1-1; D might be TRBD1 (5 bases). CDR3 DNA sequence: TGTGCCAGCAGTTTGGGATGGGGGGGGATAACTGAAGCTTTCTTT. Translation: CASSLGWGGITEAFF.